The clone carrying this TCR beta chain came up once. The identical CDR3 is also encoded by other nucleotide sequences in the sample. Study processing details: Nucleated cell number was recorded as an estimate derived from reference gene primer amplification. The protocol was immunoSEQ multiplex PCR, while the TCRdb copy is restricted to in-frame clones and leaves out a portion. Clone size and V and J calls were adopted from that table, with D and trimming inferred from the DNA. The repertoire holds about 140,000 clones, with about 86% as singletons. The data are from a study of blood T cell repertoires in COVID-19. In the study overall: PBMCs, B-cell-depleted T cells, or T cells were the source of the cDNA or gDNA that made up the material.

Sequencing was done on a sample of peripheral blood. The sequence was collected from a woman in her fifties or sixties with acute or convalescent COVID-19.

The CDR3 loop is CASSVGGVTDTQYF. CDR3 nucleotides: TGTGCCAGCAGCGTTGGGGGGGTGACAGATACGCAGTATTTT. The chain recombines TRBV9 with TRBJ2-3; 7 bases fit TRBD2. This CDR3 has 14 residues. The germline gives CDR1 SGDLS, CDR2 YYNGEE. V dropped 2 bases and J dropped 3; count of bases not matched to a gene: 3.